Below are 20 T cell receptor beta chains sequenced from a single sample in a study of shared clonotypes between healthy human individuals. Repertoires were generated with immunoSEQ multiplex PCR, while TCRdb's copy carries only in-frame clones and drops some. The data hold hundreds of thousands of clones, with around 77% observed a single time. The sample taken for sequencing was PBMCs. The receptor set was obtained from a woman in her thirties or forties in good health. Some clones in this sample may be carry-over from other donors' samples.

The rearrangement uses TRBV19 and TRBJ2-5, with D tentatively TRBD1 or TRBD2 (5 bases each). Per the germline V gene, CDR1 is LNHDA and CDR2 is SQIVND (reference sequence). V lost 5 bases and J 9 bases, leaving 16 bases between the germline ends. The CDR3 loop spans 13 amino acids. The CDR3 region has the DNA TGTGCCAGTAGTGTGGGGCGAGGGGAGTCCCAGTACTTC. It yields the protein CASSVGRGESQYF.

This clone has only a few counts. This chain connects TRBV5-4 to TRBJ2-7; D not certain. Germline V gives CDR1 SGHNT, CDR2 YYREEE (reference sequence). The CDR3 is made up of 14 amino acids. V was shortened by 4 bases and J by 5 bases, with 16 bases between the two germline ends. For the CDR3, the DNA is TGTGCCAGCAGCCCGGACCTGACTTCGGACGAGCAGTACTTC. It yields the protein CASSPDLTSDEQYF. The complete variable domain, with remaining parts taken from reference TRBV5-4 and TRBJ2-7, reads ETGVTQSPTHLIKTRGQQVTLRCSSQSGHNTVSWYQQALGQGPQFIFQYYREEENGRGNFPPRFSGLQFPNYSSELNVNALELDDSALYLCASSPDLTSDEQYFGPGTRLTVT.

This clone appeared many times. The chain is built from TRBV7-8 and TRBJ2-3; possible D gene TRBD1, 6 bases. The V end was cut by 1 base, the J end by 4 bases, with 9 bases between. CDR1 and CDR2 (germline): SGHVS, FQNEAQ. The CDR3 covers 14 residues. The CDR3 is CASSLGGPSDTQYF. The DNA for the CDR3 is TGTGCCAGCAGCTTAGGGGGGCCCTCAGATACGCAGTATTTT.

About this clone itself: A read error is possible here, since a much larger clone lies one base away. This CDR3 is also generated by other DNA sequences in the sample. V usage is TRBV7-3 and J usage is TRBJ2-3; D ambiguous. This CDR3 spans 12 amino acids. CDR1 is SGHTA and CDR2 is FQGTGA in the germline V gene. V was cut by 5 bases and J by 0 bases, with 3 bases left in between. CDR3 protein: CASSLSTDTQYF. The CDR3 bases are TGTGCCAGCAGCCTTAGCACAGATACGCAGTATTTT.

The gene calls are TRBV30 and TRBJ2-7, with D maybe TRBD2 (5 bases). Between the trimmed V and J ends, which lost 1 base and 6 bases, there was a span of 16 bases. The CDR3 has 14 amino acids. Germline V gene sequence: CDR1 GTSNPN, CDR2 SVGIG (reference sequence). The CDR3 sequence: CAWSGNSGSREQYF. The DNA for the CDR3 is TGTGCCTGGAGTGGTAACAGCGGTTCCCGCGAGCAGTACTTC.

The sample holds a few counts of this clone. A far larger clone is one nucleotide away, so this likely arose from a read error. Other DNA sequences within the sample encode an identical CDR3. V is TRBV28 and J is TRBJ2-1, with D possibly TRBD2 on 5 matching bases. Germline V gene lookup returns CDR1 MDHEN and CDR2 SYDVKM. The CDR3 has 16 amino acids. The CDR3 bases are TGTGCCAGCAGTTACCCTCACGGAGGTTCCTACAATGAACAGTTCTTC. Translation: CASSYPHGGSYNEQFF.

This clone was counted a single time. The chain couples TRBV29-1 to TRBJ2-3; 7 bases fit TRBD2. V shed 0 bases, J shed 5 bases, and the junction held 14 bases outside the gene matches. CDR1 SQVTM and CDR2 ANQGSEA come from the germline V gene. The CDR3 is made up of 17 amino acids. This chain's CDR3 is CSVEDPGGGEIGDTQYF. In nucleotides, the CDR3 is TGCAGCGTTGAAGATCCTGGGGGGGGAGAAATTGGAGATACGCAGTATTTT.

The gene calls are TRBV28 and TRBJ1-4; 10 nucleotides match TRBD1. CDR3 length equals 15 residues. CDR1 and CDR2 from the germline V gene are MDHEN and SYDVKM. With V trimmed by 3 bases and J by 5 bases, 3 bases remained unmatched. The CDR3 nucleotides are TGTGCCAGCAGTTTTCCGGGACAGGGGAATGAAAAACTGTTTTTT. This translates into CASSFPGQGNEKLFF.

The chain recombines TRBV18 with TRBJ2-7; the match to TRBD1 covers 8 bases. V shed 4 bases, J shed 4 bases, and the junction held 9 bases outside the gene matches. The germline CDR1 and CDR2 sequences are KGHSH and LQKENI. The CDR3 spans 15 residues. CDR3: CASSLGQGNYYEQYF. The CDR3 nucleotides read TGTGCCAGCTCACTCGGACAGGGAAACTATTACGAGCAGTACTTC. Full variable domain (missing parts from reference TRBV18 and TRBJ2-7): NAGVMQNPRHLVRRRGQEARLRCSPMKGHSHVYWYRQLPEEGLKFMVYLQKENIIDESGMPKERFSAEFPKEGPSILRIQQVVRGDSAAYFCASSLGQGNYYEQYFGPGTRLTVT.

Regarding this clone: This probably arose from a read error, given a far larger clone one base away. Additional DNA sequences in this sample encode the identical CDR3. The rearrangement uses TRBV6-5 and TRBJ1-5, with D unresolved. Germline-derived CDR1 and CDR2 are MNHEY and SVGAGI. The CDR3 is 13 residues long. CDR3 loop: CASSYQRAQPQHF. In DNA, the CDR3 is TGTGCCAGCAGTTACCAGAGGGCTCAGCCCCAGCACTTT.

Only one count was recorded for this clone. This chain connects TRBV30 to TRBJ1-1; D is possibly TRBD1 (5 bases). Germline V gives CDR1 GTSNPN, CDR2 SVGIG (reference sequence). Trimming took off 3 bases at V and 2 bases at J, with 16 bases between the two ends. The CDR3 is 15 amino acids. The CDR3 sequence is CAWSARRGPNTEAFF. The CDR3 DNA is TGTGCCTGGAGCGCTAGGCGGGGACCCAACACTGAAGCTTTCTTT. Full variable domain (outside the CDR3, taken from reference TRBV30 and TRBJ1-1): SQTIHQWPATLVQPVGSPLSLECTVEGTSNPNLYWYRQAAGRGLQLLFYSVGIGQISSEVPQNLSASRPQDRQFILSSKKLLLSDSGFYLCAWSARRGPNTEAFFGQGTRLTVV.

This clone was detected once. The V and J genes are TRBV2 and TRBJ2-3; 8 nucleotides agree with TRBD2. The CDR3 spans 13 residues. Trimming at V came to 6 bases and at J to 2 bases, leaving 1 base not matched to a gene. The germline V gene encodes CDR1 SNHLY and CDR2 FYNNEI. CDR3 amino acids: CASRGLVTDTQYF. As DNA, the CDR3 is TGTGCCAGCAGGGGACTAGTCACAGATACGCAGTATTTT.

This sequence joins TRBV18 and TRBJ2-1; the match to TRBD2 covers 13 bases. Germline values: CDR1 KGHSH, CDR2 LQKENI. V dropped 4 bases and J dropped 4; count of bases not matched to a gene: 4. The CDR3 loop spans 16 amino acids. The CDR3 spells CASSRVLAGGYNEQFF. As DNA, the CDR3 is TGTGCCAGCTCACGAGTACTAGCGGGAGGGTACAATGAGCAGTTCTTC.

This clone has only a few counts. The genes are TRBV25-1 and TRBJ1-4; D gene ambiguous. The CDR3 extends over 14 amino acids. Germline V gene sequence: CDR1 MGHDK, CDR2 SYGVNS. V dropped 5 bases and J dropped 5 bases, with 12 bases sitting between them. CDR3 nucleotides: TGTGCCAGCAGTTTTTCAGTGACAAATGAAAAACTGTTTTTT. It is translated as CASSFSVTNEKLFF. Full variable domain (rest looked up from reference TRBV25-1 and TRBJ1-4): EADIYQTPRYLVIGTGKKITLECSQTMGHDKMYWYQQDPGMELHLIHYSYGVNSTEKGDLSSESTVSRIRTEHFPLTLESARPSHTSQYLCASSFSVTNEKLFFGSGTQLSVL.

This sequence joins TRBV19 and TRBJ2-1; 8 nucleotides agree with TRBD2. Germline V gives CDR1 LNHDA, CDR2 SQIVND (reference sequence). The CDR3 contains 17 residues. Germline trimming cut 5 bases from V and 7 bases from J; bases unmatched to any gene: 16. The CDR3 coding sequence is TGTGCCAGTAGTGGAAGTCAGAAAGCGGGAGTAGGAAATGAGCAGTTCTTC. This translates into CASSGSQKAGVGNEQFF.

The chain recombines TRBV4-1 with TRBJ2-1; 9 positions agree with TRBD1. The germline gives CDR1 MGHRA, CDR2 YSYEKL. The ends lost 1 base at V and 8 bases at J; junction bases unmatched: 6. The CDR3 is 15 residues long. CDR3 sequence: CASSQGTGDFHEQFF. Here the CDR3 DNA reads TGCGCCAGCAGCCAAGGGACAGGGGATTTCCATGAGCAGTTCTTC.

This sequence joins TRBV28 and TRBJ1-5, with D tentatively TRBD1 (5 bases). The CDR3 runs 15 residues. The germline V gene encodes CDR1 MDHEN and CDR2 SYDVKM. V was clipped by 5 bases and J by 3 bases, with 14 bases between them. In nucleotides, the CDR3 is TGTGCCAGCAGTCCCGACCCGGGACCCAATCAGCCCCAGCATTTT. Protein sequence: CASSPDPGPNQPQHF.

The chain couples TRBV28 to TRBJ2-3; D remains ambiguous. Germline assignment: CDR1 MDHEN and CDR2 SYDVKM. The CDR3 has 11 amino acids. The V and J ends lost 6 bases and 6 bases respectively, with 7 bases between them. DNA of the CDR3: TGTGCCAGCAGCCCTAGGGATACGCAGTATTTT. Translated, it gives CASSPRDTQYF. Complete variable domain (other parts from reference TRBV28 and TRBJ2-3): DVKVTQSSRYLVKRTGEKVFLECVQDMDHENMFWYRQDPGLGLRLIYFSYDVKMKEKGDIPEGYSVSREKKERFSLILESASTNQTSMYLCASSPRDTQYFGPGTRLTVL.

The chain couples TRBV19 to TRBJ1-4; D is ambiguous. The CDR3 has 15 amino acids. From germline, CDR1 is LNHDA and CDR2 SQIVND (reference sequence). V was cut by 3 bases and J by 0 bases, with 8 bases left in between. CDR3 residues: CASSMMSATNEKLFF. The CDR3 bases are TGTGCCAGTAGTATGATGTCCGCAACTAATGAAAAACTGTTTTTT.

In its sample, this clone was seen once. The sample holds other DNA sequences that translate to the same CDR3. V is TRBV2 and J is TRBJ2-5; D gene ambiguous. Germline CDR1 SNHLY, CDR2 FYNNEI. V was clipped by 4 bases and J by 1 base, with 4 bases between them. The CDR3 is made up of 12 amino acids. The chain's CDR3 is CASSALQETQYF. The CDR3 DNA reads TGTGCCAGCAGTGCCCTCCAAGAGACCCAGTACTTC.